The 23 T cell receptor beta chains reported below all come from one sample, sequenced in a study of T cells expressing NK-cell markers. TCRdb processed the 5' RACE reads again and assigns one entry to each CDR3 protein, with no DNA. Recorded here are about 430,000 distinct CDR3 sequences; the top ten clones represent roughly 1.4%. The specimen sequenced was blood T cells: a sorted CD56 or NKG2C T cell subset, CD4+ or CD8+ T cells, or bulk PBMC T cells (not recorded which). The receptors come from a woman aged 45 to 65 in good health.

The genes are TRBV10-3 and TRBJ2-1; lacking DNA, the TRBD1 call made by TCRdb goes unchecked. CDR3 length equals 13 residues. Germline V gene sequence: CDR1 ENHRY, CDR2 SYGVKD. This CDR3 is CAISFDRGNEQFF.

The chain recombines TRBV2 with TRBJ2-1; checking the TCRdb D call of TRBD1 is not possible without DNA. There are 11 residues in the CDR3. Germline V gives CDR1 SNHLY, CDR2 FYNNEI. The CDR3 here is CASRPGHEQFF.

This sequence joins TRBV5-1 and TRBJ2-2; TCRdb picks TRBD1, but there is no DNA to check that call. In germline, CDR1 is SGHRS, CDR2 YFSETQ. The CDR3 runs to 16 residues. The CDR3 region is CASSLENQGWAGELFF. Supplemented by reference TRBV5-1 and TRBJ2-2, the full variable domain reads KAGVTQTPRYLIKTRGQQVTLSCSPISGHRSVSWYQQTPGQGLQFLFEYFSETQRNKGNFPGRFSGRQFSNSRSEMNVSTLELGDSALYLCASSLENQGWAGELFFGEGSRLTVL.

V and J are TRBV19 and TRBJ2-3; checking the TCRdb D call of TRBD2 is not possible without DNA. The germline CDR1 and CDR2 sequences are LNHDA and SQIVND (reference sequence). The CDR3 is 14 residues long. CDR3 protein: CASSIPTSGRAQYF.

The CDR3 protein is CSVEDPMGNTEAFF. The chain has TRBV29-1 and TRBJ1-1. Germline CDR1 SQVTM, CDR2 ANQGSEA. This CDR3 is 14 amino acids long.

This rearrangement joins TRBV5-1 to TRBJ2-2; there is no DNA to check the TCRdb D call of TRBD1. The germline V gene encodes CDR1 SGHRS and CDR2 YFSETQ. The CDR3 loop spans 15 amino acids. The CDR3 is CASSKMGLNTGELFF.

V is TRBV24-1 and J is TRBJ2-4. Germline V gene data show CDR1 as KGHDR and CDR2 as SFDVKD. This CDR3 region has 15 residues. Here the CDR3 reads CATSGRGLAKNIQYF.

This chain links TRBV24-1 with TRBJ2-2. The CDR3 loop spans 15 amino acids. Germline loops: CDR1 KGHDR, CDR2 SFDVKD. The CDR3 sequence: CATSDLQGISGELFF.

The genes are TRBV27 and TRBJ2-4; TCRdb proposes TRBD2, but this gene call is untestable without DNA. Looked up from germline, CDR1 is MNHEY and CDR2 is SMNVEV (reference sequence). The CDR3 loop spans 16 amino acids. CDR3 in amino acids: CASSFRLAGVTTIQYF.

The chain carries TRBV6-6 and TRBJ1-1; the D gene TCRdb calls, TRBD1, cannot be checked with no DNA. In germline, CDR1 is MNHNY, CDR2 SVGAGI (reference sequence). This CDR3 contains 14 residues. This chain's CDR3 is CASIPGGAGTEAFF.

This sequence joins TRBV24-1 and TRBJ2-5; TCRdb gives TRBD2 as the D gene, but with no DNA this cannot be confirmed. Per the germline V gene, CDR1 is KGHDR and CDR2 is SFDVKD. This CDR3 contains 16 residues. The CDR3 protein is CATRKMAWESSETQYF.

The chain combines TRBV5-1 with TRBJ2-7. Germline CDR1 SGHRS, CDR2 YFSETQ. There are 16 residues in the CDR3. CDR3 protein: CASSLDPTSSSYEQYF.

The rearrangement uses TRBV7-9 and TRBJ2-1; the D call of TRBD2 rests on TCRdb alone, since no DNA is present to check it. The length of the CDR3 is 17 residues. From germline, CDR1 is SEHNR and CDR2 FQNEAQ (reference sequence). CDR3 sequence reads: CASSPIRAGNSYNEQFF.

The chain is built from TRBV11-3 and TRBJ1-1. The CDR3 sequence is 14 residues long. Germline values: CDR1 SGHNT, CDR2 YENEEA. CDR3 sequence reads: CASSLGGASTEAFF.

The rearrangement joins TRBV4-2 to TRBJ2-2; the D call from TCRdb, TRBD1, cannot be confirmed without DNA. There are 16 residues in the CDR3. Germline V CDR1 and CDR2: LGHNA, YNFKEQ. CDR3 protein: CASSQVGQGNTGELFF.

J is TRBJ2-2 and V is TRBV2; TCRdb gives TRBD2 as the D gene, but with no DNA this cannot be confirmed. Looked up from germline, CDR1 is SNHLY and CDR2 is FYNNEI. The CDR3 has 16 amino acids. CDR3 region: CARGTSGRTNTGELFF.

This chain links TRBV19 with TRBJ2-3; the D call of TRBD1 rests on TCRdb alone, since no DNA is present to check it. CDR3 length: 17 residues. In germline, CDR1 is LNHDA, CDR2 SQIVND (reference sequence). CDR3 amino acids: CASRSGRRGRAEDTQYF.

This chain connects TRBV4-2 to TRBJ2-1; without DNA, the TCRdb call of TRBD2 cannot be checked. Looked up from germline, CDR1 is LGHNA and CDR2 is YNFKEQ. This CDR3 comprises 16 residues. CDR3 loop: CASSPLAGKMGNEQFF.

The chain has TRBV5-1 and TRBJ2-1; without DNA, the TCRdb call of TRBD2 cannot be checked. The CDR3 covers 16 residues. Germline CDR1 reads SGHRS; CDR2 reads YFSETQ. CDR3 protein: CASSPLAGAVDNEQFF.

The J gene is TRBJ1-2, the V gene TRBV7-9. Germline lookup yields CDR1 SEHNR and CDR2 FQNEAQ (reference sequence). The CDR3 length is 15 residues. CDR3 in amino acids: CASSLEATANYGYTF.

The chain carries TRBV29-1 and TRBJ2-1; TCRdb proposes TRBD2, but this gene call is untestable without DNA. Germline V gene data show CDR1 as SQVTM and CDR2 as ANQGSEA. This CDR3 has 13 residues. The CDR3 region is CSVYGTSMHEQFF.

V is TRBV20-1 and J is TRBJ2-1; there is no DNA to check the TCRdb D call of TRBD1. This CDR3 spans 15 amino acids. Germline V CDR1 and CDR2: DFQATT, SNEGSKA (reference sequence). The CDR3 sequence: CSARTRTGDYNEQFF.

This chain joins TRBV20-1 and TRBJ2-1; TCRdb names TRBD2, which stays unverified in the absence of DNA. The CDR3 is 14 residues long. CDR1 and CDR2 (germline): DFQATT, SNEGSKA (reference sequence). The CDR3 loop reads CSARVSRTRNEQFF.